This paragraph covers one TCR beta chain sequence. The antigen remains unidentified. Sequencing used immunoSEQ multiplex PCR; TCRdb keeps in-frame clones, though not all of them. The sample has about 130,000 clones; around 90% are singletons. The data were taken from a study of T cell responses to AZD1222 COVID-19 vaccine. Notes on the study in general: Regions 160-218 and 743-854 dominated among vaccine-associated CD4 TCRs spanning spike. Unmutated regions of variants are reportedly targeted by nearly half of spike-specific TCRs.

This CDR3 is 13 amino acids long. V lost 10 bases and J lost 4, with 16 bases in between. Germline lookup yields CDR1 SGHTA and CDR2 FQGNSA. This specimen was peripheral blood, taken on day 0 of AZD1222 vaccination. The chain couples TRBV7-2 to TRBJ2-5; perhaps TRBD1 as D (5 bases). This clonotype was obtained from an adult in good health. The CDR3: CATGRAAGETQYF. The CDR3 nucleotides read TGTGCCACCGGCAGGGCGGCTGGAGAGACCCAGTACTTC.